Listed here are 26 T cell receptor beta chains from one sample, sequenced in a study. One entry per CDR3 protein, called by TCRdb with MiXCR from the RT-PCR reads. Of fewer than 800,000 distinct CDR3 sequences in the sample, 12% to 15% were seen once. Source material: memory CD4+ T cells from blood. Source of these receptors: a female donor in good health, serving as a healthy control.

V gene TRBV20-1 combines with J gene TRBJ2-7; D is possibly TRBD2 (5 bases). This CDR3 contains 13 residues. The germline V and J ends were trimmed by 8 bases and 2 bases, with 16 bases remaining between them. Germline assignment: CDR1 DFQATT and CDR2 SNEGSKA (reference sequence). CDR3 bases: TGCAGTCTAACACTTCCCGGGGCCTACGAGCAGTACTTC. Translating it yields CSLTLPGAYEQYF.

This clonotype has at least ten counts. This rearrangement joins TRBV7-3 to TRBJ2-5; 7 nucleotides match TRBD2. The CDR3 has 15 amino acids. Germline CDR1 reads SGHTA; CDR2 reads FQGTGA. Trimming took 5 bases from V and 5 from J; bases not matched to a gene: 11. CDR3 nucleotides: TGTGCCAGCAGCCCAAGGACTAGTGGGGTCGAGACCCAGTACTTC. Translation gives CASSPRTSGVETQYF.

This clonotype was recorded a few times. The CDR3: CASSREGAWGFSEQYF. DNA of the CDR3: TGTGCCAGCAGCCGCGAGGGGGCCTGGGGTTTCAGCGAGCAGTACTTC. This rearrangement joins TRBV6-5 to TRBJ2-7, with TRBD1 identical over 7 bases. This CDR3 region has 16 residues. Germline V gene data show CDR1 as MNHEY and CDR2 as SVGAGI. V trimming: 6 bases; J trimming: 6 bases; junction bases outside the gene matches: 17.

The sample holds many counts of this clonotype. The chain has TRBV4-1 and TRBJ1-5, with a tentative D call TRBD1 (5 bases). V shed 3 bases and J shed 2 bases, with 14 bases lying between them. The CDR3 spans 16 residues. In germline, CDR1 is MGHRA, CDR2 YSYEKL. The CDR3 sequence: CASSHPQGVGNQPQHF. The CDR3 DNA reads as TGCGCCAGCAGCCATCCCCAGGGAGTAGGCAATCAGCCCCAGCATTTT.

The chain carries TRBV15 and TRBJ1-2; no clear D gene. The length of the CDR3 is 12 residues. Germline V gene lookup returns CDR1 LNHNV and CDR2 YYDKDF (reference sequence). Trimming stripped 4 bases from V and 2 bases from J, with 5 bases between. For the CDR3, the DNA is TGTGCCACCAGCACCAACAACTATGGCTACACCTTC. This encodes CATSTNNYGYTF. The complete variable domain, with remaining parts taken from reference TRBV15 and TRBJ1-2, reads DAMVIQNPRYQVTQFGKPVTLSCSQTLNHNVMYWYQQKSSQAPKLLFHYYDKDFNNEADTPDNFQSRRPNTSFCFLDIRSPGLGDTAMYLCATSTNNYGYTFGSGTRLTVV.

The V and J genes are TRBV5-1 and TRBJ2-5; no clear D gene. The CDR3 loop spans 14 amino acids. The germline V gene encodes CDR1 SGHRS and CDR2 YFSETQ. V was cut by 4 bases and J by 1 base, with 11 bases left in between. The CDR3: CASSEQYPQETQYF. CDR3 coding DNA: TGCGCCAGCAGCGAACAATATCCCCAAGAGACCCAGTACTTC.

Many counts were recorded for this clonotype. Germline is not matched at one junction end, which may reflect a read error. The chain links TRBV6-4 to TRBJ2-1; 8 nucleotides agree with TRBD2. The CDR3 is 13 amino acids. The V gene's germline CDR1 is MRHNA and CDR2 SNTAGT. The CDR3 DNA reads TGTGCCAGTAGTGTCAAAGCGGGAGCGGAGCAGTTCTTC. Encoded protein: CASSVKAGAEQFF.

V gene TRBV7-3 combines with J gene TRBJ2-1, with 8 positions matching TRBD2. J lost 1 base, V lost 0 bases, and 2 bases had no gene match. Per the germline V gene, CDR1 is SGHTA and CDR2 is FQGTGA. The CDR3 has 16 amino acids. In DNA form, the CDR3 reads TGTGCCAGCAGCTTAACTAGCGGGGCTTCCTACAATGAGCAGTTCTTC. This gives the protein CASSLTSGASYNEQFF.

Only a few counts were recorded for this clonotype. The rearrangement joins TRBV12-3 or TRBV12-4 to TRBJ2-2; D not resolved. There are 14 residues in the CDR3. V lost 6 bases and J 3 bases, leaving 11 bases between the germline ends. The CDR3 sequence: CASRGNGDTGELFF. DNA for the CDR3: TGTGCCAGCAGGGGGAATGGGGACACCGGGGAGCTGTTTTTT.

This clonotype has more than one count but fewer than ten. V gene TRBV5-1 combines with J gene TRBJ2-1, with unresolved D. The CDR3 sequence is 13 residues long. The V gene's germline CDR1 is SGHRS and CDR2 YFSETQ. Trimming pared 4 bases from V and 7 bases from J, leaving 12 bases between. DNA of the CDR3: TGCGCCAGCAGCGAAGACTTCCAGAATGAGCAGTTCTTC. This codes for CASSEDFQNEQFF.

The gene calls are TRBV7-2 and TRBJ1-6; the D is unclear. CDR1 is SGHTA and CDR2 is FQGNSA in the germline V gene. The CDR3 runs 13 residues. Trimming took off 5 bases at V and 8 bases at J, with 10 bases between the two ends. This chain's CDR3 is CASSPRRYSPLHF. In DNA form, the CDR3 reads TGTGCCAGCAGCCCTCGACGCTATTCACCCCTCCACTTT. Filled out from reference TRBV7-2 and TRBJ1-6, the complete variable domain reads GAGVSQSPSNKVTEKGKDVELRCDPISGHTALYWYRQSLGQGLEFLIYFQGNSAPDKSGLPSDRFSAERTGGSVSTLTIQRTQQEDSAVYLCASSPRRYSPLHFGNGTRLTVT.

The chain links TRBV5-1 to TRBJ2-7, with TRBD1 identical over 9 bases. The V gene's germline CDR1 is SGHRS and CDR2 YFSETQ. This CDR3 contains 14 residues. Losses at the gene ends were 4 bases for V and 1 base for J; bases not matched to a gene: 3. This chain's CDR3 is CASSGTGKSYEQYF. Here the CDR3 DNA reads TGCGCCAGCAGCGGGACAGGGAAATCCTACGAGCAGTACTTC.

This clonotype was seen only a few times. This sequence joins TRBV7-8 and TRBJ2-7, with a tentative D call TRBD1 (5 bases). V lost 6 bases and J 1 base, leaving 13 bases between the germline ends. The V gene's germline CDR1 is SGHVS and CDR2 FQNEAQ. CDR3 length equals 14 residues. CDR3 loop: CASSRQPTSYEQYF. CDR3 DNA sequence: TGTGCCAGCAGTCGACAGCCTACTTCCTACGAGCAGTACTTC.

CDR3 sequence: CASSRSGRAYEQYF. The DNA of the CDR3 is TGTGCCAGCAGTCGTAGCGGGAGGGCCTACGAGCAGTACTTC. The chain links TRBV6-5 to TRBJ2-7, with 11 bases that match TRBD2. The J segment lost 2 bases and the V segment lost 5 bases, leaving 2 bases of the junction unmatched. This CDR3 is 14 amino acids long. Germline lookup yields CDR1 MNHEY and CDR2 SVGAGI.

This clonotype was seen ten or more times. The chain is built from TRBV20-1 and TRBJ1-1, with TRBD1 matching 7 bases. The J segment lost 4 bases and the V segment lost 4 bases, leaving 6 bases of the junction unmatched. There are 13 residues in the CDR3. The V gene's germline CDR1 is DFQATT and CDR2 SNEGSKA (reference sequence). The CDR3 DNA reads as TGCAGTGCTACGCAGGGGGGCGGCACTGAAGCTTTCTTT. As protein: CSATQGGGTEAFF.

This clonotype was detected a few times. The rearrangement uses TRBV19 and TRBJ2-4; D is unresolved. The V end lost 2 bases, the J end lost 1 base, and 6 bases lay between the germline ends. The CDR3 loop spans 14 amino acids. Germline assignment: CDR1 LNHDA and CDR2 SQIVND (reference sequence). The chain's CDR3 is CASSITGAKNIQYF. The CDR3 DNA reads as TGTGCCAGTAGTATAACTGGGGCCAAAAACATTCAGTACTTC. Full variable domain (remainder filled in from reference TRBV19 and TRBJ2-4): DGGITQSPKYLFRKEGQNVTLSCEQNLNHDAMYWYRQDPGQGLRLIYYSQIVNDFQKGDIAEGYSVSREKKESFPLTVTSAQKNPTAFYLCASSITGAKNIQYFGAGTRLSVL.

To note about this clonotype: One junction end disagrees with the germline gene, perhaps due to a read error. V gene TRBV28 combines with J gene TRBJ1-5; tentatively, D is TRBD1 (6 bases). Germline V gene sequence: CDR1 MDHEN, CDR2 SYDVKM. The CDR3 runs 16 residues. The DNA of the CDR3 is TGTGCCAGCGCAAGGGGGGATGCCGGGGGAAATCAGCCTCAGCATTTT. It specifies CASARGDAGGNQPQHF. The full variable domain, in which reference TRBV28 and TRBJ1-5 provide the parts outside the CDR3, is DVKVTQSSRYLVKRTGEKVFLECVQDMDHENMFWYRQDPGLGLRLIYFSYDVKMKEKGDIPEGYSVSREKKERFSLILESASTNQTSMYLCASARGDAGGNQPQHFGDGTRLSIL.

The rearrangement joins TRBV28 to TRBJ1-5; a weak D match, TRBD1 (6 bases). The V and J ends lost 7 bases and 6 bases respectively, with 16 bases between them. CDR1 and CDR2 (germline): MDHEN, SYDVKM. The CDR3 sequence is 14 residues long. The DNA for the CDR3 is TGTGCCAGCACAAAACAGGGCAGGGGTCAGCCCCAGCATTTT. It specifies CASTKQGRGQPQHF.

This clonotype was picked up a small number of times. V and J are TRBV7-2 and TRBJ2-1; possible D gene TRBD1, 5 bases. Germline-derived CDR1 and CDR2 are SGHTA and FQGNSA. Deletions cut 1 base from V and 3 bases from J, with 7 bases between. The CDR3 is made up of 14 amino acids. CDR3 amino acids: CASSLVRGYNEQFF. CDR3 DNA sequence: TGTGCCAGCAGCTTAGTAAGGGGCTACAATGAGCAGTTCTTC.

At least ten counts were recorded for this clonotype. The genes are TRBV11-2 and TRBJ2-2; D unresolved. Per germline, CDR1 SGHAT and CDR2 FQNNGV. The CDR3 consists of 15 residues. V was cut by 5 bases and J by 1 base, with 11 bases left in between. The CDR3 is CASSRSWGNTGELFF. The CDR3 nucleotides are TGTGCCAGCAGCCGAAGTTGGGGGAACACCGGGGAGCTGTTTTTT.

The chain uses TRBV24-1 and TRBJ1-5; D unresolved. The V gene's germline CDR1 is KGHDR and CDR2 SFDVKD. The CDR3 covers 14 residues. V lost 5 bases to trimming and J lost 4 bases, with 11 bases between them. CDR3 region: CATSVGSGNQPQHF. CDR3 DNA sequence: TGTGCCACCAGTGTAGGGAGTGGAAATCAGCCCCAGCATTTT.

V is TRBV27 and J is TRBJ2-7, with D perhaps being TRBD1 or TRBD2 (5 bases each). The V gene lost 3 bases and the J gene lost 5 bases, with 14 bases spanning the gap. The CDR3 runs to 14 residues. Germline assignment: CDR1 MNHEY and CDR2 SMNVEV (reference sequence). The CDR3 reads CASSFGAEGNEQYF. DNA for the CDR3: TGTGCCAGCAGTTTTGGAGCCGAGGGGAACGAGCAGTACTTC.

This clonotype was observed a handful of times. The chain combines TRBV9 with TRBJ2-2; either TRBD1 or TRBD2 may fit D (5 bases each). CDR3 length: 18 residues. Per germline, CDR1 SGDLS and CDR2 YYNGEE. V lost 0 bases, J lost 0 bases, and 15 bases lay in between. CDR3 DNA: TGTGCCAGCAGCGTAGGAATGTATGTGGGGGCGAACACCGGGGAGCTGTTTTTT. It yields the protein CASSVGMYVGANTGELFF.

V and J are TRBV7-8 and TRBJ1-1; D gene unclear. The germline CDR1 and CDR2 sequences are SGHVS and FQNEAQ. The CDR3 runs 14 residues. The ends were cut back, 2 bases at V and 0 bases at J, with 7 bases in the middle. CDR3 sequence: CASSLRSMNTEAFF. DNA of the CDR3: TGTGCCAGCAGCTTAAGGTCAATGAACACTGAAGCTTTCTTT. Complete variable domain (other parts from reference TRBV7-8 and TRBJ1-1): GAGVSQSPRYKVAKRGQDVALRCDPISGHVSLFWYQQALGQGPEFLTYFQNEAQLDKSGLPSDRFFAERPEGSVSTLKIQRTQQEDSAVYLCASSLRSMNTEAFFGQGTRLTVV.

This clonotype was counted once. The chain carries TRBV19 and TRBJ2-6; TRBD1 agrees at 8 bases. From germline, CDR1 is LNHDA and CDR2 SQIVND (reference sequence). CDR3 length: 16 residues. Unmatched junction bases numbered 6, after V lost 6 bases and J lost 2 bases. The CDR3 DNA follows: TGTGCCAGTAGCCCTCTACAGGGGGCTGGGGCCAACGTCCTGACTTTC. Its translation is CASSPLQGAGANVLTF.

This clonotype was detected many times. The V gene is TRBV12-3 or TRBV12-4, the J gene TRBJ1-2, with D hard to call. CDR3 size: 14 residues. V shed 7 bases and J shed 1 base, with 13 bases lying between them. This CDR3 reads CASTRVPVNYGYTF. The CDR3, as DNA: TGTGCCAGCACCCGAGTCCCGGTTAACTATGGCTACACCTTC.